The 10 T cell receptor beta chains presented below share a single source sample, sequenced in a study of T cell repertoires in cytomegalovirus infection. TCRdb reprocessed the reads with MiXCR, giving one entry per CDR3 protein. The sample lists some 600,000 distinct CDR3 sequences; around 24% were seen once. Sequenced material: CD8+ T cells from PBMCs. These receptors came from a human donor in good health (CMV status not recorded). Some clones in this sample may be carry-over from other donors' samples.

Many counts were recorded for this clonotype. This sequence joins TRBV7-8 and TRBJ2-2; perhaps TRBD1 as D (5 bases). Germline V gene sequence: CDR1 SGHVS, CDR2 FQNEAQ. The V and J ends lost 2 bases and 3 bases respectively, with 13 bases between them. CDR3 length: 16 amino acids. The CDR3 reads CASSLTQGRHTGELFF. The DNA of the CDR3 is TGTGCCAGCAGCTTAACTCAGGGTCGGCACACCGGGGAGCTGTTTTTT.

This CDR3 is CSARVRHTNTGELFF. The CDR3 region has the DNA TGCAGTGCTAGAGTTCGCCACACGAACACCGGGGAGCTGTTTTTT. The V gene is TRBV20-1, the J gene TRBJ2-2, with D hard to call. The germline V gene encodes CDR1 DFQATT and CDR2 SNEGSKA (reference sequence). Deletions cut 1 base from V and 0 bases from J, with 9 bases between. The CDR3 length is 15 residues.

The table lists this clonotype with a few counts. J is TRBJ2-7 and V is TRBV20-1; D is perhaps TRBD2 (6 bases). V shed 6 bases and J shed 6 bases, with 15 bases lying between them. The CDR3 sequence is 12 residues long. The V gene's germline CDR1 is DFQATT and CDR2 SNEGSKA (reference sequence). CDR3 in DNA: TGCAGTGCCCGGGACTTACCTCCCGAGCAGTACTTC. It yields the protein CSARDLPPEQYF.

The sample holds a few counts of this clonotype. This sequence joins TRBV27 and TRBJ1-5, with a weak D call TRBD1 (6 bases). This CDR3 region has 14 residues. Germline V gene data show CDR1 as MNHEY and CDR2 as SMNVEV (reference sequence). V lost 4 bases and J 6 bases, leaving 13 bases between the germline ends. The CDR3 loop reads CASSSDGGGQPQHF. CDR3 bases: TGTGCCAGCAGTTCAGACGGAGGGGGTCAGCCCCAGCATTTT.

The chain has TRBV9 and TRBJ2-1; 9 bases line up with TRBD2. The V and J ends lost 0 bases and 0 bases, in that order; junction bases with no gene match: 7. Germline CDR1 is SGDLS and CDR2 is YYNGEE. The CDR3 totals 18 residues. CDR3 DNA sequence: TGTGCCAGCAGCGTAGAGGCGGGGGGGCTCCCCTCCTACAATGAGCAGTTCTTC. The encoded protein is CASSVEAGGLPSYNEQFF.

This sequence joins TRBV24-1 and TRBJ2-1, with 7 bases that match TRBD2. The CDR3 covers 14 residues. Per germline, CDR1 KGHDR and CDR2 SFDVKD. V shed 5 bases, J shed 4 bases, and the junction held 4 bases outside the gene matches. This chain's CDR3 is CATSGTSEYNEQFF. The CDR3 DNA reads TGTGCCACCAGTGGGACTAGTGAGTACAATGAGCAGTTCTTC.

This rearrangement joins TRBV9 to TRBJ2-1; possibly TRBD1 for D (5 bases). Trimming took 0 bases from V and 3 from J, leaving 10 bases between them. The V gene's germline CDR1 is SGDLS and CDR2 YYNGEE. This CDR3 has 15 residues. The CDR3 is CASSVEAGRYNEQFF. In DNA form, the CDR3 reads TGTGCCAGCAGCGTAGAGGCAGGGCGCTACAATGAGCAGTTCTTC. Complete variable domain (other parts from reference TRBV9 and TRBJ2-1): DSGVTQTPKHLITATGQRVTLRCSPRSGDLSVYWYQQSLDQGLQFLIQYYNGEERAKGNILERFSAQQFPDLHSELNLSSLELGDSALYFCASSVEAGRYNEQFFGPGTRLTVL.

This clonotype was recorded a few times. J is TRBJ2-6 and V is TRBV14; 8 positions agree with TRBD2. CDR1 and CDR2 from the germline V gene are SGHDN and FVKESK. J gave up 0 bases and V 4 bases, and 5 bases lay outside the gene matches. The CDR3 is made up of 17 amino acids. This CDR3 is CASSPTGRVSGANVLTF. The CDR3 coding sequence is TGTGCCAGCAGCCCTACCGGGAGGGTCTCTGGGGCCAACGTCCTGACTTTC.

This clonotype was seen at least ten times. The chain couples TRBV28 to TRBJ1-1; TRBD1 matches at 11 bases. Germline loops: CDR1 MDHEN, CDR2 SYDVKM. Trimming cost V 5 bases and J 5 bases; bases outside gene matches: 7. The CDR3 consists of 15 residues. The CDR3 region is CASSPWDRGWTEAFF. The DNA for the CDR3 is TGTGCCAGCAGTCCCTGGGACAGGGGGTGGACTGAAGCTTTCTTT. Full variable domain (missing parts from reference TRBV28 and TRBJ1-1): DVKVTQSSRYLVKRTGEKVFLECVQDMDHENMFWYRQDPGLGLRLIYFSYDVKMKEKGDIPEGYSVSREKKERFSLILESASTNQTSMYLCASSPWDRGWTEAFFGQGTRLTVV.

The V and J genes are TRBV3-1 and TRBJ1-1, with D tentatively TRBD1 (5 bases). Between the trimmed V and J ends, which lost 0 bases and 3 bases, there was a span of 14 bases. CDR1 is LGHDT, CDR2 YNNKEL, per germline (reference sequence). CDR3 length equals 16 residues. CDR3: CASSQDYVGLDTEAFF. CDR3 in DNA: TGTGCCAGCAGCCAAGACTACGTGGGGCTGGACACTGAAGCTTTCTTT.